Following are 8 T cell receptor beta chains from one sample sequenced in a study of T cell repertoires in cytomegalovirus infection. TCRdb reprocessed the reads with MiXCR, giving one entry per CDR3 protein. The sample lists around 39,000 distinct CDR3 sequences, roughly half seen once, with 90% in the top ten. Antigen specificity for these receptors is unknown. The sample in question was CD8+ T cells from cultured PBMCs, obtained from culture after CMV antigen stimulation. The origin of the receptors is a human donor in good health (CMV status not recorded). Some clones in this sample may be carry-over from other donors' samples.

The chain recombines TRBV7-4 with TRBJ2-3, with D hard to call. Germline V CDR1 and CDR2: SGHVT, SQSDAQ. V lost 8 bases to trimming and J lost 5 bases, with 8 bases between them. The CDR3 has 11 amino acids. CDR3 in amino acids: CASAPGDTQYF. CDR3 coding DNA: TGTGCCAGCGCTCCGGGAGATACGCAGTATTTT.

This chain connects TRBV20-1 to TRBJ2-3; tentatively, D is TRBD1 (6 bases). Trimming removed 1 base at V and 0 bases at J, with 11 bases between. The germline V gene has CDR1 DFQATT and CDR2 SNEGSKA (reference sequence). The CDR3 spans 15 residues. CDR3 nucleotides: TGCAGTGCTAGAGGTCACAGGGTCAGCACAGATACGCAGTATTTT. Its translation is CSARGHRVSTDTQYF.

The V call is TRBV7-6, the J call TRBJ1-1, with D unclear. The ends were cut back, 7 bases at V and 6 bases at J, with 21 bases in the middle. This CDR3 contains 15 residues. Per the germline V gene, CDR1 is SGHVS and CDR2 is FNYEAQ. The CDR3 reads CASMEYRRTSAEAFF. CDR3 nucleotides: TGTGCCAGCATGGAATACCGGCGGACGAGTGCTGAAGCTTTCTTT.

This clonotype has at least ten counts. The chain links TRBV6-5 to TRBJ1-2; 12 bases are a match to TRBD1. CDR1 is MNHEY, CDR2 SVGAGI, per germline. Trimming cost V 0 bases and J 6 bases; bases outside gene matches: 2. This CDR3 region has 15 residues. This CDR3 reads CASSYSGTGGHGYTF. CDR3 in DNA: TGTGCCAGCAGTTACTCTGGGACAGGGGGCCATGGCTACACCTTC.

This clonotype was observed at least ten times. V usage is TRBV9 and J usage is TRBJ2-7, with TRBD1 matching 7 bases. The CDR3 is 16 residues long. CDR1 and CDR2 (germline): SGDLS, YYNGEE. V lost 2 bases to trimming and J lost 6 bases; unmatched junction nucleotides: 14. As DNA, the CDR3 is TGTGCCAGCAGCGTGGGGACGACAGGGCCCGGAACCGAGCAGTACTTC. Translation: CASSVGTTGPGTEQYF.

This clonotype was seen ten or more times. This sequence joins TRBV11-2 and TRBJ2-1; D perhaps matches TRBD2 (5 bases). V lost 1 base, J lost 7 bases, and 17 bases lay in between. The CDR3 contains 16 residues. Germline values: CDR1 SGHAT, CDR2 FQNNGV. CDR3 nucleotide sequence: TGTGCCAGCAGCTTAGCAGCGACGGCGGGTGGGAATGAGCAGTTCTTC. Its translation: CASSLAATAGGNEQFF.

The chain couples TRBV27 to TRBJ1-5; a weak D match, TRBD1 (5 bases). V was pared by 6 bases and J by 8 bases, with 26 bases between. CDR1 MNHEY and CDR2 SMNVEV come from the germline V gene (reference sequence). The CDR3 has 17 residues. CDR3 coding DNA: TGTGCCAGCAGCCCGGCCCTGGGGACCCCAGTCCGGGAGCCCCAGCATTTT. This encodes CASSPALGTPVREPQHF.

This chain connects TRBV27 to TRBJ1-2, with a tentative D call TRBD1 (6 bases). Trimming took 5 bases from V and 4 from J, leaving 17 bases between them. This CDR3 has 15 residues. Germline values: CDR1 MNHEY, CDR2 SMNVEV (reference sequence). The CDR3 reads CASSADWTALYGYTF. The CDR3 nucleotides read TGTGCCAGCAGTGCCGATTGGACAGCCCTCTATGGCTACACCTTC.